Listed below are T cell receptor beta chains from one sample, sequenced in a study of blood T cell repertoires in COVID-19. Assay: immunoSEQ multiplex PCR; the TCRdb copy retains only in-frame clones and omits some. The sample holds approximately 330,000 clones; around 90% are singletons and the top ten take more than 7.5%. The sequencing input was peripheral blood. The receptors were sampled from a man between 25 and 39 years old with COVID-19, enrolled during active disease. Both conserved end residues are part of each CDR3. The D gene is left open where the match is weak. Expanded clones are given a class, and other clones once, few, many or no size at all.

d_gene	abundance	v_gene	j_gene	CDR3nt	CDR3aa
.	.	TRBV3-1/TRBV3-2	TRBJ2-2	TGTGCCAGCAGCCATCTTCAGGGGGGCACCGGGGAGCTGTTTTTT	CASSHLQGGTGELFF
TRBD2	.	TRBV11-3	TRBJ2-5	TGTGCCAGCAGCTTAGAGTCGGCGGGGGGGCTAGAGACCCAGTACTTC	CASSLESAGGLETQYF
TRBD2	.	TRBV5-1	TRBJ2-5	TGCGCCAGCAGCTCGATGATACAAACGGGGGGAGAGACCCAGTACTTC	CASSSMIQTGGETQYF
.	.	TRBV29-1	TRBJ2-1	TGCAGCTTCGACAGATACAATGAGCAGTTCTTC	CSFDRYNEQFF
.	.	TRBV5-5	TRBJ2-7	TGTGCCAGCCGGGCAGGACTATCCTACGAGCAGTACTTC	CASRAGLSYEQYF
.	few	TRBV5-1	TRBJ2-2	.	CASSSIPGLAGGQHGTPGSCFF
.	few	TRBV5-4	TRBJ1-1	TGTGCCAGCAGCTTGGACGACCGATGGGGGGGGACTGAAGCTTTCTTT	CASSLDDRWGGTEAFF
TRBD2	.	TRBV27	TRBJ2-7	TGTGCCAGCAGTGGTCTAGCGGGAGTGGAGCAGTACTTC	CASSGLAGVEQYF
TRBD2	.	TRBV30	TRBJ2-3	TGTGCCTGGAGTGTACAGAGACTAGCGGGAGGCTCAGATACGCAGTATTTT	CAWSVQRLAGGSDTQYF
.	.	TRBV5-5	TRBJ2-2	TGTGCCAGCAGCCAACAGGGAGACACCGGGGAGCTGTTTTTT	CASSQQGDTGELFF
TRBD1	.	TRBV7-9	TRBJ1-2	TGTGCCAGCAGCTTCGACCCGGGACAGGGGAAAGGCTACACCTTC	CASSFDPGQGKGYTF
.	.	TRBV7-8	TRBJ1-3	TGTGCCAGCAGCCGAACCCGGACAGCCACGTCCGGAAACACCATATATTTT	CASSRTRTATSGNTIYF
.	.	TRBV28	TRBJ2-7	TGTGCCAGCAGTTTTCCGGAGCTACGTCGAGGTTACGAGCAGTACTTC	CASSFPELRRGYEQYF
TRBD2	.	TRBV11-2	TRBJ2-7	TGTGCCAGCAGCTTAGAAGGCTCTAGCGGGAGTTACGAGCAGTACTTC	CASSLEGSSGSYEQYF
TRBD1	.	TRBV9	TRBJ2-3	TGTGCCAGCAGCGTAGGACAGGGCCGAGATACGCAGTATTTT	CASSVGQGRDTQYF
TRBD2	.	TRBV28	TRBJ2-7	TGTGCCAGCGCCCCCGCGGGGGGCAACTACGAGCAGTACTTC	CASAPAGGNYEQYF
TRBD2	.	TRBV2	TRBJ2-7	TGTGCCAGCAGTCTAGGACTAGCGGGACCTTTCTATCCCACCTACGAGCAGTACTTC	CASSLGLAGPFYPTYEQYF
TRBD2	.	TRBV15	TRBJ2-3	TGTGCCACCAGCAGAGTGGTACTAGCGGGAGGAGATACGCAGTATTTT	CATSRVVLAGGDTQYF
.	.	TRBV27	TRBJ2-7	TGTGCCAGCAGGTCCCTAGCGCCGAGCTCCTACGAGCAGTACTTC	CASRSLAPSSYEQYF
TRBD1	.	TRBV30	TRBJ2-1	TGTGCCCGGGACAGGGGGAACTACAATGAGCAGTTCTTC	CARDRGNYNEQFF
TRBD2	few	TRBV19	TRBJ2-7	TGTGCCAGTAGATCAGCGGGAGCCTTCTACGAGCAGTACTTC	CASRSAGAFYEQYF
TRBD1	.	TRBV5-1	TRBJ1-2	TGCGCCAGCAGCTTGGAGGGACAGGGACGTGGCTACACCTTC	CASSLEGQGRGYTF
TRBD1	.	TRBV19	TRBJ1-2	TGTGCCAGTAGTCCCACGGGCGACAGGGTTTATGGCTACACCTTC	CASSPTGDRVYGYTF
TRBD1	.	TRBV10-3	TRBJ1-3	TGTGCCATCAGTGAGCGACAGGGCTTGAGAAACACCATATATTTT	CAISERQGLRNTIYF
TRBD1	few	TRBV7-9	TRBJ2-2	TGTGCCAGCAGCGATCTCCGGGACAGGGTCGTTTTCACCGGGGAGCTGTTTTTT	CASSDLRDRVVFTGELFF
.	.	TRBV30	TRBJ1-1	TGTGCCTGGAGGCAACAGGGTAGCGGGACTGAAGCTTTCTTT	CAWRQQGSGTEAFF
.	.	TRBV18	TRBJ1-3	TGTGCCAGCTCACCACCGAGGCAGATGTATGGAAACACCATATATTTT	CASSPPRQMYGNTIYF
TRBD1	.	TRBV11-2	TRBJ1-5	TGTGCCAGCAGCTTAGGAACAGGGGCATGGAGCAATCAGCCCCAGCATTTT	CASSLGTGAWSNQPQHF
.	.	TRBV7-8	TRBJ2-7	TGTGCCAGCAGCTTAGTGCAGGTTCCCTCCTACGAGCAGTACTTC	CASSLVQVPSYEQYF
TRBD1	.	TRBV27	TRBJ1-5	TGTGCCAGCAGTTCCGACAGGGACGTCATCAATCAGCCCCAGCATTTT	CASSSDRDVINQPQHF
.	.	TRBV3-1/TRBV3-2	TRBJ1-5	TGTGCCAGCAGCTCAGGGCCCCAAAGCAATCAGCCCCAGCATTTT	CASSSGPQSNQPQHF
TRBD2	.	TRBV12-5	TRBJ2-1	TGTGCTAGTGGCACGTCCGGGGGGAACAATGAGCAGTTCTTC	CASGTSGGNNEQFF
.	.	TRBV5-1	TRBJ2-1	TGCGCCAGCAGCAGAGCCGGGACACTCAATGAGCAGTTCTTC	CASSRAGTLNEQFF
TRBD1	.	TRBV6-6	TRBJ2-7	TGTGCCAGCAGCGACAGGGACGAGCAGTACTTC	CASSDRDEQYF
.	once	TRBV6-5	TRBJ2-2	TGTGCCAGCAGTTACTTCCAGGGTTCCGGGGAGCTGTTTTTT	CASSYFQGSGELFF
.	.	TRBV29-1	TRBJ2-7	TGCAGCGGCCGGGTCAGGGAACCCAACGGTGTCTACGAGCAGTACTTC	CSGRVREPNGVYEQYF
.	.	TRBV5-1	TRBJ1-6	TGCGCCAGCAGCTTGGCCGGGGGGCAGGGGTCACCCCTCCACTTT	CASSLAGGQGSPLHF
.	.	TRBV5-1	TRBJ1-2	TGCGCCAGCAGCCCTACAGGGCCCACTAACTATGGCTACACCTTC	CASSPTGPTNYGYTF
.	.	TRBV14	TRBJ2-1	TGTGCCAGCAGTAAGACAAACTCCTACAATGAGCAGTTCTTC	CASSKTNSYNEQFF
TRBD2	once	TRBV6-5	TRBJ2-1	TGTGCCAGCCTAAGGACTAGCGGGAGTGGGGAGCAGTTCTTC	CASLRTSGSGEQFF
TRBD2	.	TRBV6-2/TRBV6-3	TRBJ2-2	TGTGCCAGCAGCCCGAGCGGGGGATGGACCGGGGAGCTGTTTTTT	CASSPSGGWTGELFF
TRBD1	few	TRBV7-6	TRBJ1-6	TGTGCCAGCAGCTTAGAACCGGGGGCAGGCAGGGGGATTTATAATTCACCCCTCCACTTT	CASSLEPGAGRGIYNSPLHF
TRBD2	once	TRBV7-3	TRBJ2-1	TGTGCCAGCAGTCCCGTAGCGGGAGGGCCAGATGAGCAGTTCTTC	CASSPVAGGPDEQFF
TRBD1	.	TRBV23-1	TRBJ2-7	TGCGCCAGCAGTCCTCCGGGGGACAGGGAGCACGAGCAGTACTTC	CASSPPGDREHEQYF
.	few	TRBV19	TRBJ2-4	TGTGCCAGTAGTGACCTTCAACAGGGTGCCAAAAACATTCAGTACTTC	CASSDLQQGAKNIQYF